Each of the 12 T cell receptor beta chains below was sequenced from the same sample in a study of cytotoxic CD8 clonotypes in ibrutinib-treated CLL. Only in-frame clones appear in the TCRdb table, and some are missing; sequencing was by immunoSEQ multiplex PCR. The sample carries approximately 170,000 clones, over 75% recorded once. Sequencing used PBMCs, obtained at disease progression, from a patient treated with ibrutinib. Source of these receptors: a human donor with chronic lymphocytic leukemia.

V and J are TRBV14 and TRBJ2-7; the match to TRBD2 covers 15 bases. The germline V gene has CDR1 SGHDN and CDR2 FVKESK. This CDR3 comprises 16 residues. Unmatched junction bases numbered 3, after V lost 3 bases and J lost 3 bases. CDR3 amino acids: CASSQGLAGGGYEQYF. The CDR3 DNA sequence: TGTGCCAGCAGCCAGGGACTAGCGGGAGGTGGCTACGAGCAGTACTTC. Together with reference TRBV14 and TRBJ2-7, the CDR3 gives the full variable domain: EAGVTQFPSHSVIEKGQTVTLRCDPISGHDNLYWYRRVMGKEIKFLLHFVKESKQDESGMPNNRFLAERTGGTYSTLKVQPAELEDSGVYFCASSQGLAGGGYEQYFGPGTRLTVT.

V gene TRBV18 combines with J gene TRBJ1-1; 7 bases are shared with TRBD1. Looked up from germline, CDR1 is KGHSH and CDR2 is LQKENI. With V trimmed by 6 bases and J by 4 bases, 14 bases remained unmatched. This CDR3 spans 16 amino acids. The CDR3 DNA is TGTGCCAGCTCCCTTCGGGAGGGGGCATGGGGCACTGAAGCTTTCTTT. This gives the protein CASSLREGAWGTEAFF.

The V and J genes are TRBV7-6 and TRBJ2-7; maybe TRBD1 (6 bases). Germline V gene lookup returns CDR1 SGHVS and CDR2 FNYEAQ. This CDR3 contains 15 residues. The ends were cut back, 2 bases at V and 0 bases at J, with 11 bases in the middle. The CDR3 protein is CASSLLGQRSYEQYF. CDR3 in DNA: TGTGCCAGCAGCTTACTTGGACAGCGCTCCTACGAGCAGTACTTC.

This clone was recorded only once. This chain joins TRBV5-4 and TRBJ2-5, with 13 bases aligning to TRBD2. This CDR3 comprises 17 residues. The germline gives CDR1 SGHNT, CDR2 YYREEE (reference sequence). Trimming took 3 bases from V and 5 from J; bases not matched to a gene: 10. In DNA, the CDR3 is TGTGCCAGCAGCTCAGGACTAGCGGGAGTAGACTGGGAGACCCAGTACTTC. Translated, it gives CASSSGLAGVDWETQYF. The variable domain in full, completed from reference TRBV5-4 and TRBJ2-5, reads ETGVTQSPTHLIKTRGQQVTLRCSSQSGHNTVSWYQQALGQGPQFIFQYYREEENGRGNFPPRFSGLQFPNYSSELNVNALELDDSALYLCASSSGLAGVDWETQYFGPGTRLLVL.

Comments on this clone: Other DNA sequences from this sample encode an identical CDR3 as well. V gene TRBV9 combines with J gene TRBJ2-3; D gene ambiguous. The CDR3 contains 12 residues. Germline CDR1 and CDR2: SGDLS and YYNGEE. V lost 0 bases to trimming and J lost 1 base, with 0 bases between them. The CDR3 here is CASSVGTDTQYF. CDR3 coding DNA: TGTGCCAGCAGCGTAGGCACAGATACGCAGTATTTT.

The V gene is TRBV4-1, the J gene TRBJ2-7; 8 nucleotides align to TRBD2. Trimming cost V 1 base and J 0 bases; bases outside gene matches: 8. Germline assignment: CDR1 MGHRA and CDR2 YSYEKL. The CDR3 contains 17 residues. The CDR3 region is CASSQGTLAESSYEQYF. The CDR3 DNA reads TGCGCCAGCAGCCAAGGAACACTAGCGGAGTCCTCCTACGAGCAGTACTTC.

This rearrangement joins TRBV28 to TRBJ1-1; 8 bases are a match to TRBD1. V shed 8 bases, J shed 1 base, and the junction held 9 bases outside the gene matches. The CDR3 consists of 15 residues. Looked up from germline, CDR1 is MDHEN and CDR2 is SYDVKM. The CDR3 here is CASRGAGTGNTEAFF. The CDR3 DNA is TGTGCCAGCCGTGGAGCGGGGACAGGGAACACTGAAGCTTTCTTT.

The chain has TRBV9 and TRBJ1-5, with D hard to call. Germline lookup yields CDR1 SGDLS and CDR2 YYNGEE. This CDR3 contains 16 residues. Trimming stripped 4 bases from V and 2 bases from J, with 16 bases between. The chain's CDR3 is CASSTEPGFGNQPQHF. The CDR3 DNA follows: TGTGCCAGCAGCACCGAGCCTGGGTTCGGCAATCAGCCCCAGCATTTT.

The sample holds a few counts of this clone. The chain carries TRBV4-1 and TRBJ2-4, with no clear D. The germline V gene encodes CDR1 MGHRA and CDR2 YSYEKL. The CDR3 is 14 residues long. Trimming left V 0 bases short and J 0 bases short, with 3 bases between. CDR3 bases: TGCGCCAGCAGCCAAGATCTAGCCAAAAACATTCAGTACTTC. The encoded protein is CASSQDLAKNIQYF.

The chain uses TRBV4-2 and TRBJ1-1, with 7 bases fitting TRBD1. Germline values: CDR1 LGHNA, CDR2 YNFKEQ. Trimming at V came to 0 bases and at J to 8 bases, leaving 3 bases not matched to a gene. The CDR3 consists of 13 residues. CDR3 residues: CASSQELTGEAFF. For the CDR3, the DNA is TGTGCCAGCAGCCAAGAATTGACAGGGGAAGCTTTCTTT.

This clone was observed a single time. CDR3 in DNA: TGTGCCAGTAGTATGGATAGGGTGTTTTTTAGGGCTTTCTTT. Its translation is CASSMDRVFFRAFF. This chain uses TRBV19 with TRBJ1-1; no clear D gene. CDR3 length: 14 residues. Trimming pared 3 bases from V and 11 bases from J, leaving 19 bases between. Germline assignment: CDR1 LNHDA and CDR2 SQIVND (reference sequence).

The chain couples TRBV10-3 to TRBJ2-7; the match to TRBD2 covers 13 bases. Losses at the gene ends were 3 bases for V and 5 bases for J; bases not matched to a gene: 10. CDR1 is ENHRY and CDR2 is SYGVKD in the germline V gene. The CDR3 spans 17 residues. CDR3 DNA: TGTGCCATCAGTGACTCCGGGACTAGCGGGATTTCCGACGAGCAGTACTTC. It encodes CAISDSGTSGISDEQYF.